The clone carrying this T cell receptor beta chain was seen a few times. These data are taken from a study of blood T cell repertoires in COVID-19. Donors were grouped by their self-reported clinical history. Two negative PCRs, clearance, or symptom resolution were required of recovered Cohort 3 donors. The germline V gene has CDR1 LNHDA and CDR2 SQIVND (reference sequence). Losses at the gene ends were 7 bases for V and 9 bases for J; bases not matched to a gene: 11. The CDR3 runs 14 residues. In the original analysis: Amplification from reference gene primers served as the basis for estimated nucleated cell counts. The method was immunoSEQ multiplex PCR; TCRdb's version includes in-frame clones alone and lacks a portion of them. V and J calls and clone size are given by that table; D and trimming were obtained from the DNA. The sample has approximately 470,000 clones, 75% to 90% seen once.

The sequenced sample was PBMCs or T cells enriched from blood (not recorded which). The TCR sequence derives from a woman aged 18 to 35 who had recovered from COVID-19. This rearrangement joins TRBV19 to TRBJ1-5, with 8 bases identical to TRBD1. CDR3 sequence: CASTADRGARPQHF. CDR3 nucleotides: TGTGCCAGTACCGCCGACAGGGGTGCACGGCCCCAGCATTTT. The full variable domain, rest sourced from reference TRBV19 and TRBJ1-5, is DGGITQSPKYLFRKEGQNVTLSCEQNLNHDAMYWYRQDPGQGLRLIYYSQIVNDFQKGDIAEGYSVSREKKESFPLTVTSAQKNPTAFYLCASTADRGARPQHFGDGTRLSIL.